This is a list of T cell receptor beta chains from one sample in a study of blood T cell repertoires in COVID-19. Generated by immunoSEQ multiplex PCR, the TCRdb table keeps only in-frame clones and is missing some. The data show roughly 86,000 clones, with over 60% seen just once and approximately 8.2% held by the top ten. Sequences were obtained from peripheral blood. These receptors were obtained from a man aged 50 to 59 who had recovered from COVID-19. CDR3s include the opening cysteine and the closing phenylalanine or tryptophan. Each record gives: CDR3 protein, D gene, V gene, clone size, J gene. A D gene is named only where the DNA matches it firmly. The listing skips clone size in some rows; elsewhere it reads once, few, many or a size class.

cdr3_aa: CASSVTSGVRDTQYF; d_call: TRBD2; v_call: TRBV7-2; clone_size: -; j_call: TRBJ2-3
cdr3_aa: CASSWSRGNEKLFF; d_call: -; v_call: TRBV6-2/TRBV6-3; clone_size: -; j_call: TRBJ1-4
cdr3_aa: CASYSYLAGVCEQYF; d_call: -; v_call: TRBV21-1; clone_size: -; j_call: TRBJ2-7
cdr3_aa: CATASSGRSDEQYF; d_call: TRBD2; v_call: TRBV10-3; clone_size: -; j_call: TRBJ2-7
cdr3_aa: CASKGSGNEQFF; d_call: -; v_call: TRBV12-3/TRBV12-4; clone_size: -; j_call: TRBJ2-1
cdr3_aa: CASSGNRGNQPQHF; d_call: TRBD1; v_call: TRBV9; clone_size: -; j_call: TRBJ1-5
cdr3_aa: CASSLGTGTLAFF; d_call: TRBD1; v_call: TRBV11-2; clone_size: -; j_call: TRBJ2-7
cdr3_aa: CASSLMTGDPYEQYF; d_call: TRBD1; v_call: TRBV18; clone_size: -; j_call: TRBJ2-7
cdr3_aa: CASSSGRGEQYF; d_call: TRBD2; v_call: TRBV12-3/TRBV12-4; clone_size: -; j_call: TRBJ2-7
cdr3_aa: CAISEGRGLKTEAFF; d_call: -; v_call: TRBV10-3; clone_size: -; j_call: TRBJ1-1
cdr3_aa: CASTPQGYGYTF; d_call: -; v_call: TRBV6-2/TRBV6-3; clone_size: -; j_call: TRBJ1-2
cdr3_aa: CASSLRMSFPEPTYEQYF; d_call: -; v_call: TRBV7-2; clone_size: -; j_call: TRBJ2-7
cdr3_aa: CASSLPGSGANVLTF; d_call: -; v_call: TRBV28; clone_size: few; j_call: TRBJ2-6
cdr3_aa: CASSLPQDNYGYTF; d_call: -; v_call: TRBV5-1; clone_size: -; j_call: TRBJ1-2
cdr3_aa: CASSGGLRDTQYF; d_call: -; v_call: TRBV9; clone_size: -; j_call: TRBJ2-3
cdr3_aa: CASSLGQGTSGRAFYEQYF; d_call: TRBD2; v_call: TRBV7-6; clone_size: -; j_call: TRBJ2-7
cdr3_aa: CASSQGWGGTGELFF; d_call: TRBD2; v_call: TRBV4-2; clone_size: few; j_call: TRBJ2-2
cdr3_aa: CASSTGTAGGLGEKLFF; d_call: TRBD1; v_call: TRBV19; clone_size: -; j_call: TRBJ1-4
cdr3_aa: CASSQGLAGDFSYEQYF; d_call: TRBD2; v_call: TRBV4-2; clone_size: -; j_call: TRBJ2-7
cdr3_aa: CASSLFRKSTDTQYF; d_call: -; v_call: TRBV5-8; clone_size: -; j_call: TRBJ2-3
cdr3_aa: CASSEVRRTDTQYF; d_call: -; v_call: TRBV2; clone_size: -; j_call: TRBJ2-3
cdr3_aa: CVPGQGGIGYTF; d_call: -; v_call: TRBV5-4; clone_size: -; j_call: TRBJ1-2
cdr3_aa: CASSTTGGAGYEQYF; d_call: TRBD1; v_call: TRBV6-5; clone_size: -; j_call: TRBJ2-7